The 27 T cell receptor beta chains given below trace back to one sample, sequenced in a study of shared clonotypes between healthy human individuals. Assay: immunoSEQ multiplex PCR; the TCRdb copy retains only in-frame clones and omits some. The sample yields around 2.3 million clones, 90% to 97% seen once. Material for sequencing was naive CD4+ T cells sorted from blood. Subset here: CD45RA+ positively selected. The receptors were sampled from a man between 18 and 35 years old in good health.

V and J are TRBV6-5 and TRBJ2-5, with TRBD2 matching 9 bases. Germline V gene sequence: CDR1 MNHEY, CDR2 SVGAGI. The CDR3 runs 15 residues. Trimming removed 0 bases from V and 1 base from J; junction bases left unmatched: 0. Written as DNA, the CDR3 is TGTGCCAGCAGTTACTCGACTAGCGGCCAAGAGACCCAGTACTTC. Translating it yields CASSYSTSGQETQYF.

The genes are TRBV7-8 and TRBJ1-2, with D maybe TRBD1 (6 bases). Trimming left V 0 bases short and J 7 bases short, with 9 bases between. Germline V CDR1 and CDR2: SGHVS, FQNEAQ. The CDR3 is 13 amino acids. The CDR3 DNA reads TGTGCCAGCAGCTTAGCGGCAGGGGTTGGCTACACCTTC. Its protein product is CASSLAAGVGYTF.

The genes are TRBV27 and TRBJ1-1; D gene ambiguous. This CDR3 contains 15 residues. Germline CDR1 is MNHEY and CDR2 is SMNVEV (reference sequence). Trimming shortened V by 2 bases and J by 1 base, and 11 bases separated the two germline ends. Here the CDR3 reads CASSLARGSNTEAFF. CDR3 DNA: TGTGCCAGCAGTTTAGCCCGGGGTTCGAACACTGAAGCTTTCTTT.

The chain combines TRBV9 with TRBJ2-7; TRBD1 aligns across 10 bases. This CDR3 contains 15 residues. In germline, CDR1 is SGDLS, CDR2 YYNGEE. The V and J ends lost 2 bases and 3 bases, in that order; junction bases with no gene match: 5. In nucleotides, the CDR3 is TGTGCCAGCAGCGTGGGATGGACAGGGGGCTACGAGCAGTACTTC. It specifies CASSVGWTGGYEQYF.

The CDR3 DNA follows: TGTGCCAGCAGCTTGCCGGGCCAGGCCAGCGAGCAGTACTTC. It codes for CASSLPGQASEQYF. This chain links TRBV5-8 with TRBJ2-7; D ambiguous. The germline V gene has CDR1 SGHTS and CDR2 YDEGEE. The V end was cut by 1 base, the J end by 6 bases, with 14 bases between. This CDR3 is 14 amino acids long. The full variable domain, with the rest looked up from reference TRBV5-8 and TRBJ2-7, is EAGVTQSPTHLIKTRGQQATLRCSPISGHTSVYWYQQALGLGLQFLLWYDEGEERNRGNFPPRFSGRQFPNYSSELNVNALELEDSALYLCASSLPGQASEQYFGPGTRLTVT.

The genes are TRBV4-1 and TRBJ1-4, with 7 bases aligning to TRBD1. Germline CDR1 MGHRA, CDR2 YSYEKL. The J segment lost 15 bases and the V segment lost 0 bases, leaving 16 bases of the junction unmatched. This CDR3 has 16 amino acids. Written as DNA, the CDR3 is TGCGCCAGCAGCCAAGATCTTTGGACAGGCGCTTTATCGTTGTTTTTT. Amino acids: CASSQDLWTGALSLFF.

This chain joins TRBV10-1 and TRBJ2-5; possibly TRBD1 for D (6 bases). This CDR3 comprises 13 residues. CDR1 is WNHNN, CDR2 SYGVQD, per germline (reference sequence). Trimming removed 5 bases at V and 1 base at J, with 8 bases between. The CDR3 sequence: CASSKGGQETQYF. The CDR3 DNA is TGCGCCAGCAGTAAAGGGGGCCAAGAGACCCAGTACTTC.

The chain has TRBV4-1 and TRBJ1-2; D is perhaps TRBD1 (6 bases). V lost 3 bases and J lost 4, with 15 bases in between. CDR1 and CDR2 from the germline V gene are MGHRA and YSYEKL. The CDR3 is made up of 15 amino acids. The CDR3 coding sequence is TGCGCCAGCAGCCACTCCGGCGGGGGCAGCTATGGCTACACCTTC. It is translated as CASSHSGGGSYGYTF.

The V and J genes are TRBV6-5 and TRBJ1-3; 8 bases match TRBD1. V shed 5 bases, J shed 2 bases, and the junction held 5 bases outside the gene matches. The CDR3 spans 15 residues. Germline V gene sequence: CDR1 MNHEY, CDR2 SVGAGI. The CDR3 sequence is CASSRGQAPGNTIYF. The CDR3 nucleotides read TGTGCCAGCAGTCGGGGACAGGCCCCTGGAAACACCATATATTTT.

The chain joins TRBV10-3 to TRBJ1-4; D is unclear. This CDR3 comprises 13 residues. Trimming stripped 2 bases from V and 4 bases from J, with 5 bases between. Germline CDR1 is ENHRY and CDR2 is SYGVKD. The CDR3 here is CAISEGSNEKLFF. The CDR3 DNA follows: TGTGCCATCAGTGAGGGGAGTAATGAAAAACTGTTTTTT.

The chain is built from TRBV2 and TRBJ1-1; the D is unclear. Trimming took off 5 bases at V and 0 bases at J, with 7 bases between the two ends. The CDR3 sequence is 13 residues long. CDR1 and CDR2 (germline): SNHLY, FYNNEI. As DNA, the CDR3 is TGTGCCAGCAGTCGTCTCATGAACACTGAAGCTTTCTTT. Protein product: CASSRLMNTEAFF.

On this clone: The sample holds other DNA sequences that translate to the same CDR3. This chain links TRBV10-3 with TRBJ1-1; D is possibly TRBD1 (5 bases). CDR3 length equals 13 residues. CDR1 ENHRY and CDR2 SYGVKD come from the germline V gene. The V end lost 6 bases, the J end lost 1 base, and 9 bases lay between the germline ends. The CDR3 sequence: CAIRGGPNTEAFF. CDR3 DNA sequence: TGTGCCATCAGGGGGGGACCGAACACTGAAGCTTTCTTT.

The rearrangement joins TRBV7-9 to TRBJ2-1; 16 bases align to TRBD2. The CDR3 sequence is 16 residues long. Germline V CDR1 and CDR2: SEHNR, FQNEAQ (reference sequence). V trimming: 5 bases; J trimming: 9 bases; junction bases outside the gene matches: 7. Written as DNA, the CDR3 is TGTGCCAGCAGCCCCGGGGGACTAGCGGGAGGGAGTGAGCAGTTCTTC. Protein sequence: CASSPGGLAGGSEQFF.

CDR3: CASSKAGTGGKNTEAFF. DNA of the CDR3: TGTGCCAGCAGCAAAGCGGGGACGGGGGGCAAGAACACTGAAGCTTTCTTT. This rearrangement joins TRBV21-1 to TRBJ1-1. TRBV21-1 is described as a pseudogene. This CDR3 comprises 17 residues.

This chain links TRBV5-1 with TRBJ2-1; D might be TRBD1 (6 bases). Germline CDR1 reads SGHRS; CDR2 reads YFSETQ. The germline V and J ends were trimmed by 0 bases and 2 bases, with 12 bases remaining between them. CDR3 length: 16 amino acids. CDR3 in amino acids: CASSLDPGTPYNEQFF. The CDR3 DNA sequence: TGCGCCAGCAGCTTGGACCCAGGGACACCCTACAATGAGCAGTTCTTC.

This chain uses TRBV9 with TRBJ1-2; D is possibly TRBD1 (6 bases). Deletions cut 3 bases from V and 6 bases from J, with 18 bases between. This CDR3 region has 15 residues. Per germline, CDR1 SGDLS and CDR2 YYNGEE. The CDR3 protein is CASSEGVSGADGYTF. The CDR3 region has the DNA TGTGCCAGCAGCGAAGGGGTGTCAGGGGCGGATGGCTACACCTTC. Together with reference TRBV9 and TRBJ1-2, the CDR3 gives the full variable domain: DSGVTQTPKHLITATGQRVTLRCSPRSGDLSVYWYQQSLDQGLQFLIQYYNGEERAKGNILERFSAQQFPDLHSELNLSSLELGDSALYFCASSEGVSGADGYTFGSGTRLTVV.

This clone was seen just once. The same CDR3 can be traced to other DNA sequences in this sample. The V call is TRBV5-1, the J call TRBJ1-4; 8 nucleotides line up with TRBD1. From germline, CDR1 is SGHRS and CDR2 YFSETQ. Germline trimming cut 3 bases from V and 4 bases from J; bases unmatched to any gene: 2. This CDR3 has 14 residues. CDR3 coding DNA: TGCGCCAGCAGCTCGACAGGGGTTAATGAAAAACTGTTTTTT. Its translation: CASSSTGVNEKLFF.

This clone was picked up one time. This chain joins TRBV11-2 and TRBJ2-3; 12 positions agree with TRBD2. The CDR3 is 18 residues long. Germline V gene sequence: CDR1 SGHAT, CDR2 FQNNGV. The V gene end was trimmed by 5 bases and the J gene end by 5 bases; junction bases not matched to a gene: 14. CDR3 region: CASSVALRTSGARDTQYF. CDR3 bases: TGTGCCAGCAGCGTAGCCCTAAGGACTAGCGGGGCACGAGATACGCAGTATTTT.

The chain uses TRBV19 and TRBJ2-7, with 10 bases identical to TRBD2. Germline CDR1 is LNHDA and CDR2 is SQIVND (reference sequence). The junction had 13 bases not matched to a gene; V was cut back by 7 bases and J by 10 bases. This CDR3 region has 14 residues. The CDR3 DNA sequence: TGTGCCAGTACCTTAAAGATAGCGGGAGGCAGACAGTACTTC. It specifies CASTLKIAGGRQYF.

A note on this clone: A junction boundary mismatches the germline segment, possibly from a read error. The rearrangement links TRBV7-2 to TRBJ2-3; tentative D call: TRBD1 (6 bases). Germline V CDR1 and CDR2: SGHTA, FQGNSA. CDR3 length: 15 residues. This CDR3 reads CASTLSGTNTDTQYF. The DNA of the CDR3 is TGTGCCAGCACCTTATCGGGGACAAACACAGATACGCAGTATTTT.

The V and J genes are TRBV6-1 and TRBJ2-5, with D perhaps matching TRBD2 (6 bases). Trimming removed 4 bases from V and 5 bases from J, with 20 bases in between. Germline CDR1 and CDR2: MNHNS and SASEGT. CDR3 length: 16 amino acids. The CDR3, as DNA: TGTGCCAGCAGTGGCTTTAGGGACGGCCGGGGGGAGACCCAGTACTTC. Translated, it gives CASSGFRDGRGETQYF.

The V gene is TRBV29-1, the J gene TRBJ2-5; D unresolved. This CDR3 is 14 amino acids long. V gave up 5 bases and J gave up 5 bases, with 18 bases separating them. The V gene's germline CDR1 is SQVTM and CDR2 ANQGSEA. The CDR3 here is CSVLPRLLMETQYF. The CDR3 nucleotides are TGCAGCGTTCTTCCTCGCCTGCTAATGGAGACCCAGTACTTC.

For this clone: This sample includes further DNA sequences coding for the same CDR3. The CDR3 is CASSLTRYNEQFF. The CDR3 DNA is TGTGCCAGCAGCTTGACTAGGTACAATGAGCAGTTCTTC. The chain couples TRBV5-6 to TRBJ2-1, with D possibly matching TRBD2 (5 bases). With 1 base removed from V and 4 bases from J, the gap between germline ends came to 6 bases. The CDR3 contains 13 residues. Germline CDR1 is SGHDT and CDR2 is YYEEEE.

The chain uses TRBV7-2 and TRBJ2-5; a weak D match, TRBD2 (6 bases). V gave up 5 bases and J gave up 5 bases, with 9 bases separating them. Germline loops: CDR1 SGHTA, CDR2 FQGNSA. CDR3 length: 12 residues. The CDR3: CASSRRVETQYF. CDR3 bases: TGTGCCAGCAGCAGGAGGGTCGAGACCCAGTACTTC.

V usage is TRBV28 and J usage is TRBJ1-2; weak D call: TRBD1 (5 bases). V lost 11 bases and J lost 6, with 10 bases in between. The germline V gene encodes CDR1 MDHEN and CDR2 SYDVKM. This CDR3 is built from 10 residues. CDR3: CAVTDDGYTF. The CDR3 DNA is TGTGCCGTGACAGACGATGGCTACACCTTC.

V usage is TRBV5-5 and J usage is TRBJ1-4; TRBD1 agrees at 9 bases. The CDR3 consists of 15 residues. Looked up from germline, CDR1 is SGHKS and CDR2 is YYEKEE (reference sequence). V lost 0 bases, J lost 7 bases, and 4 bases stayed unmatched. The CDR3 DNA reads as TGTGCCAGCAGCTTGGAAGGGACAGGGAGTGAAAAACTGTTTTTT. Translation gives CASSLEGTGSEKLFF.

V gene TRBV6-1 combines with J gene TRBJ1-4, with D maybe TRBD1 (6 bases). V was clipped by 5 bases and J by 3 bases, with 13 bases between them. The CDR3 sequence is 15 residues long. Germline V gene lookup returns CDR1 MNHNS and CDR2 SASEGT. The CDR3 reads CASSPWGQANEKLFF. DNA for the CDR3: TGTGCCAGCAGTCCTTGGGGGCAGGCTAATGAAAAACTGTTTTTT.